The next 9 T cell receptor beta chains were all read from a single sample in a study of sequential checkpoint blockade in melanoma. Treatment of the sample: randomized to nivolumab then ipilimumab (arm A) or the reverse (arm B). The protocol was immunoSEQ multiplex PCR, while the TCRdb copy is restricted to in-frame clones and leaves out a portion. The table lists more than 25,000 clones, around nine tenths of them singletons. The sample consisted of CD8+ T cells sorted from blood (inferred from file names), taken from a patient given nivolumab and ipilimumab in sequence. The receptors shown here come from a human donor with melanoma.

The chain employs TRBV4-2 and TRBJ2-7, with a possible D match to TRBD1 (5 bases). Trimming left V 4 bases short and J 3 bases short, with 10 bases between. This CDR3 has 13 amino acids. Germline-derived CDR1 and CDR2 are LGHNA and YNFKEQ. This CDR3 reads CASSPGHLYEQYF. CDR3 nucleotides: TGTGCCAGCAGCCCAGGACACCTCTACGAGCAGTACTTC.

The chain combines TRBV29-1 with TRBJ2-1, with TRBD2 matching 9 bases. The CDR3 runs 15 residues. J lost 6 bases, V lost 3 bases, and 9 bases had no gene match. From germline, CDR1 is SQVTM and CDR2 ANQGSEA. Written as DNA, the CDR3 is TGCAGCGTTGAGAGGGGGCTAGCGGGGATCAATGAGCAGTTCTTC. Translating gives CSVERGLAGINEQFF.

In the case of this clone: Germline and junction disagree at one end, which may indicate a read error. V and J are TRBV7-7 and TRBJ2-5, with TRBD1 matching 8 bases. The CDR3 has 16 amino acids. CDR1 and CDR2 from the germline V gene are SSHAT and FNYEAQ (reference sequence). CDR3 residues: CASSLGGQGDKETQYF. In DNA, the CDR3 is TGTGCTAGCAGCTTAGGCGGACAGGGCGACAAAGAGACCCAGTACTTC.

The J gene is TRBJ2-7, the V gene TRBV14; TRBD1 matches 8 bases. Unmatched junction bases numbered 9, after V lost 8 bases and J lost 3 bases. CDR3 length equals 14 residues. Germline-derived CDR1 and CDR2 are SGHDN and FVKESK. CDR3 amino acids: CASRVTGVGYEQYF. In DNA form, the CDR3 reads TGTGCCAGCCGGGTGACAGGGGTGGGCTACGAGCAGTACTTC. Full variable domain (outside the CDR3, taken from reference TRBV14 and TRBJ2-7): EAGVTQFPSHSVIEKGQTVTLRCDPISGHDNLYWYRRVMGKEIKFLLHFVKESKQDESGMPNNRFLAERTGGTYSTLKVQPAELEDSGVYFCASRVTGVGYEQYFGPGTRLTVT.

This clone was found once. The chain couples TRBV5-1 to TRBJ2-3; possibly TRBD2 for D (6 bases). V lost 4 bases to trimming and J lost 0 bases, with 9 bases between them. Germline V gives CDR1 SGHRS, CDR2 YFSETQ. The CDR3 sequence is 14 residues long. CDR3 protein: CASSPGDSTDTQYF. In nucleotides, the CDR3 is TGCGCCAGCAGCCCGGGGGACAGCACAGATACGCAGTATTTT.

The chain recombines TRBV2 with TRBJ2-3; D is unclear. The CDR3 extends over 10 amino acids. Germline lookup yields CDR1 SNHLY and CDR2 FYNNEI. V lost 11 bases and J lost 6, with 9 bases in between. This CDR3 is CAGAADTQYF. In DNA, the CDR3 is TGTGCCGGTGCCGCGGATACGCAGTATTTT.

The DNA for the CDR3 is TGTGCCAGTATTTCGAGGGCCACCGCCGGGGAGCTGTTTTTT. Its protein is CASISRATAGELFF. The chain recombines TRBV19 with TRBJ2-2; D is perhaps TRBD2 (5 bases). There are 14 residues in the CDR3. CDR1 is LNHDA, CDR2 SQIVND, per germline (reference sequence). Between the trimmed V and J ends, which lost 7 bases and 6 bases, there was a span of 15 bases.

Only one count was recorded for this clone. Other nucleotide sequences from this sample produce the same CDR3. The V call is TRBV28, the J call TRBJ2-7; D might be TRBD1 (5 bases). V lost 3 bases and J lost 7, with 13 bases in between. The CDR3 totals 13 residues. Germline loops: CDR1 MDHEN, CDR2 SYDVKM. The DNA for the CDR3 is TGTGCCAGCAGTTTTGTCCCAGGGCGGGAGCAGTACGTC. Its translation: CASSFVPGREQYV.

The chain has TRBV2 and TRBJ2-4; TRBD2 agrees at 8 bases. Germline V gene sequence: CDR1 SNHLY, CDR2 FYNNEI. This CDR3 spans 12 amino acids. After removal of 7 bases from V and 7 bases from J, the junction contained 3 bases not matched to a gene. Written as DNA, the CDR3 is TGTGCCAGCAATCAGCGGGGGAACATTCAGTACTTC. Translation: CASNQRGNIQYF.